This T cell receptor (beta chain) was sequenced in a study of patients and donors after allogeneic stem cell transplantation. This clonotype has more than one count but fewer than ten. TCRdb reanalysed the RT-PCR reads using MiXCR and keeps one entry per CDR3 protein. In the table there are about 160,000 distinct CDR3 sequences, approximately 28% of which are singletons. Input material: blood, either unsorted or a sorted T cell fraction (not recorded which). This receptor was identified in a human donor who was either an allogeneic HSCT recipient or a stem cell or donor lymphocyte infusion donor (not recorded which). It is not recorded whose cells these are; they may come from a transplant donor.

This CDR3 reads CSASPTSGGETEQFF. The CDR3, as DNA: TGCAGTGCTAGCCCCACTAGCGGGGGGGAAACTGAGCAGTTCTTC. The rearrangement links TRBV20-1 to TRBJ2-1, with 13 bases aligning to TRBD2. The V gene end was trimmed by 3 bases and the J gene end by 9 bases; junction bases not matched to a gene: 8. The CDR3 loop spans 15 amino acids. From germline, CDR1 is DFQATT and CDR2 SNEGSKA (reference sequence).